The T cell receptor (beta chain) described here comes from a study of OX40 agonist ivuxolimab in advanced cancers. Study-level background: Dose-escalation patients' cancers were hepatocellular carcinoma, melanoma, renal cell or head and neck cancer. Participants, 82.7% male, averaged about 59 years of age, ranging from roughly 20 to 79. Prior therapy, whether anti-PD-1, anti-PD-L1 or anti-CTLA-4, was allowed, and roughly 44% had some. Study-level results: On average, a greater number of expanded clones characterised CD8+ T cells relative to CD4+.

The CDR3 spans 12 residues. The V end was cut by 8 bases, the J end by 2 bases, with 10 bases between. Germline CDR1 is SGHTA and CDR2 is FQGNSA. Sequencing used immunoSEQ multiplex PCR; TCRdb keeps in-frame clones, though not all of them. The data contain fewer than 60,000 clones, about 90% of them singletons. Comment on this clone: Its specificity is unknown.

The source of this sequence is an adult with an advanced solid tumor such as melanoma, head and neck, liver or kidney cancer. The chain employs TRBV7-2 and TRBJ2-7; no definite D call. Sequences were derived from CD4+ or CD8+ T cells sorted from blood, sampled in a trial of the OX40 agonist ivuxolimab. For the CDR3, the DNA is TGTGCCAGCCGGACGGAAACCTACGAGCAGTACTTC. Its protein product is CASRTETYEQYF.